This TCR beta chain is drawn from a study of shared clonotypes between healthy human individuals. Overall study context: Per-donor plates numbered three CD4 naive, three CD4 memory, two CD8 naive and one CD8 memory.

For each subset, genomic DNA was distributed in equal portions over several immunoSEQ plates. The protocol was immunoSEQ multiplex PCR, while the TCRdb copy is restricted to in-frame clones and leaves out a portion. The sample lists hundreds of thousands of clones; approximately 96% were seen once. This clone has just one count. The antigen remains unidentified. CD8 cells classed as naive were CD45RO-negative and positively selected for CCR7, excluding terminally differentiated effector memory CD45RA+ cells. Whole-study findings and limits: Estimated clonotype richness was generally higher in naive than memory subsets. For naive CD4 cells, 4% to 6% of clonotypes were shared across a handful of donors.

Trimming took off 3 bases at V and 2 bases at J, with 11 bases between the two ends. The germline CDR1 and CDR2 sequences are GTSNPN and SVGIG (reference sequence). The CDR3 contains 13 residues. This rearrangement joins TRBV30 to TRBJ2-7, with D unresolved. Sequencing was carried out using naive CD8+ T cells sorted from blood. The origin of this receptor is a woman aged 25-40 years in good health. The CDR3 sequence: CAWRASAPYEQYF. The CDR3 coding sequence is TGTGCCTGGAGAGCCAGCGCACCCTACGAGCAGTACTTC.